The subject of this entry is one T cell receptor (beta chain). Its specificity is unknown. This sample is drawn from a study of PD-1 blockade in classical Hodgkin lymphoma. Broader study findings: The authors have not defined what causes the repertoire differences, possibly disease activity or prior therapy. A significant rise in TCR diversity was seen by C4D1 for CD4+ cells but not for CD8+ cells.

Every patient was affected by relapse after autologous stem cell transplantation, while exposure to brentuximab vedotin was not uniform. Patients showed best responses of complete response, partial response or progressive disease. Using immunoSEQ multiplex PCR, the repertoire was profiled, and TCRdb retains in-frame clones only, with some absent. The repertoire holds 20,000 to 25,000 clones, with around four fifths as singletons. This CDR3 comprises 14 residues. V was cut by 6 bases and J by 8 bases, with 16 bases left in between. CDR1 is MNHEY and CDR2 is SVGAGI in the germline V gene. The V gene is TRBV6-5, the J gene TRBJ2-2; D assignment may be TRBD1 or TRBD2 (5 bases each). This TCR was recovered from a human donor with classical Hodgkin lymphoma. Sequencing used peripheral blood mononuclear cells (PBMCs), obtained before the second cycle of nivolumab. The CDR3 loop is CASSPLMGEGELFF. The CDR3 bases are TGTGCCAGCAGCCCACTCATGGGGGAGGGGGAGCTGTTTTTT.